One T cell receptor beta chain is described in this entry. This specimen comes from a study of blood T cell repertoires in COVID-19. TCRdb's copy holds only in-frame clones and misses some; the assay was immunoSEQ multiplex PCR. The repertoire includes a few hundred thousand clones, nearly 90% of them detected once, and around 2.3% sits in the top ten. The sample taken for sequencing was peripheral blood. This TCR derives from a woman aged 55-69 years with COVID-19, enrolled during active disease.

The CDR3 sequence: CASSLRTGAETQYF. CDR3 DNA: TGTGCCAGCAGCTTGCGCACAGGGGCAGAGACCCAGTACTTC. The rearrangement links TRBV5-4 to TRBJ2-5; 7 bases align to TRBD1. Unmatched junction bases numbered 4, after V lost 1 base and J lost 4 bases. This CDR3 has 14 amino acids. Germline assignment: CDR1 SGHNT and CDR2 YYREEE (reference sequence).